This is a list of T cell receptor beta chains from one sample in a study of neoadjuvant anti-PD-1 for oral cavity cancer. Clones were sequenced by immunoSEQ multiplex PCR, and TCRdb holds only the in-frame ones, with some missing. The data show about 9,300 clones, with 70% to 80% seen just once and 4% held by the top ten. Here the sequenced sample was PBMCs, taken after nivolumab (anti-PD-1) treatment. The receptors originated from a person aged 35-80 years with oral cavity squamous cell carcinoma. The CDR3 runs from the conserved cysteine through the conserved F or W. D genes are given only for firm matches. Size is stated for part of the rows, as once, few or many counts, or as a class when the clone is expanded.

J | size | V | D | CDR3 | DNA
TRBJ2-7 | - | TRBV6-4 | TRBD2 | CASSGLAGFNYEQYF | TGTGCCAGCAGCGGACTAGCGGGCTTTAACTACGAGCAGTACTTC
TRBJ2-5 | - | TRBV28 | TRBD1 | CASSQDRGRRETQYF | TGTGCCAGCAGTCAAGACAGGGGGCGCAGGGAGACCCAGTACTTC
TRBJ1-4 | once | TRBV7-9 | TRBD1 | CASSLETGVNEKLFF | TGTGCCAGCAGCTTAGAGACAGGGGTGAATGAAAAACTGTTTTTT
TRBJ1-4 | - | TRBV6-5 | TRBD1 | CASSYDRGTNEKLFF | TGTGCCAGCAGTTACGACAGGGGAACTAATGAAAAACTGTTTTTT
TRBJ2-5 | - | TRBV20-1 | - | CSASGRETQYF | TGCAGTGCTAGTGGGAGAGAGACCCAGTACTTC
TRBJ2-7 | - | TRBV7-2 | - | CASSATGPYEQYF | TGTGCCAGCAGCGCGACCGGTCCCTACGAGCAGTACTTC
TRBJ2-7 | - | TRBV11-2 | - | CASSLGRQSYEQYF | TGTGCCAGCAGCTTGGGGAGACAGTCTTACGAGCAGTACTTC
TRBJ2-2 | - | TRBV28 | - | CASSLLVVDTGELFF | TGTGCCAGCAGTTTATTAGTGGTGGACACCGGGGAGCTGTTTTTT
TRBJ2-6 | - | TRBV28 | - | CASSLSVSGANVLTF | TGTGCCAGCAGTTTATCAGTCTCTGGGGCCAACGTCCTGACTTTC
TRBJ1-3 | - | TRBV9 | TRBD1 | CASSAGTAGNTIYF | TGTGCCAGCAGCGCAGGGACAGCCGGAAACACCATATATTTT
TRBJ1-1 | - | TRBV5-1 | - | CASSFRTGPLEAFF | TGCGCCAGCAGCTTCAGAACAGGCCCTCTTGAAGCTTTCTTT
TRBJ2-5 | once | TRBV5-6 | TRBD2 | CASSAGLEETQYF | TGTGCCAGCAGCGCGGGACTAGAAGAGACCCAGTACTTC
TRBJ2-1 | - | TRBV7-8 | - | CASRLRDSAQFF | TGTGCCAGCAGGCTCCGGGACTCTGCGCAGTTCTTC
TRBJ1-2 | - | TRBV6-4 | - | CASSDSTATYGYTF | TGTGCCAGCAGTGACTCGACGGCTACCTATGGCTACACCTTC
TRBJ1-5 | - | TRBV5-1 | - | CASSTSSRESGQPQHF | TGCGCCAGCAGCACATCGTCCAGGGAGTCGGGACAGCCCCAGCATTTT
TRBJ1-1 | - | TRBV29-1 | - | CSARIGMNTEAFF | TGCAGCGCCCGAATAGGGATGAACACTGAAGCTTTCTTT
TRBJ1-1 | - | TRBV5-1 | - | CASSLAGSNAEAFF | TGCGCCAGCAGCTTGGCAGGAAGTAACGCTGAAGCTTTCTTT
TRBJ1-1 | once | TRBV11-2 | - | CASSYPTGGNTEAFF | TGTGCCAGCAGCTACCCTACCGGGGGCAACACTGAAGCTTTCTTT
TRBJ1-2 | - | TRBV6-1 | - | CASSVGRQSYGYTF | TGTGCCAGCAGTGTAGGAAGGCAGTCCTATGGCTACACCTTC
TRBJ2-1 | - | TRBV5-1 | TRBD2 | CASSFTGTSGRREQFF | TGCGCCAGCAGCTTTACCGGGACTAGCGGGAGGCGTGAGCAGTTCTTC
TRBJ1-2 | - | TRBV5-6 | TRBD1 | CASSLLRTGGEGYGYTF | TGTGCCAGCAGCTTGCTTAGGACAGGGGGCGAAGGCTATGGCTACACCTTC
TRBJ2-2 | few | TRBV4-2 | - | CASSQVTGELFF | TGTGCCAGCAGCCAAGTGACCGGGGAGCTGTTTTTT
TRBJ1-1 | - | TRBV7-2 | - | CASSSGSGAEAFF | TGTGCCAGCAGCTCCGGGTCAGGGGCTGAAGCTTTCTTT
TRBJ1-5 | few | TRBV30 | - | CAWSTSGTNPNQPQHF | TGTGCCTGGAGTACCTCGGGAACTAACCCGAATCAGCCCCAGCATTTT
TRBJ2-2 | few | TRBV18 | - | CASSLDSNTGELFF | TGTGCCAGCTCACTGGACAGCAACACCGGGGAGCTGTTTTTT
TRBJ1-2 | few | TRBV10-1 | TRBD1 | CASSSDPGQGKSGYTF | TGCGCCAGCAGTTCGGATCCGGGACAGGGGAAAAGTGGCTACACCTTC
TRBJ1-5 | few | TRBV7-9 | - | CASSLEGQPQHF | TGTGCCAGCAGCTTGGAGGGGCAGCCCCAGCATTTT
TRBJ2-2 | - | TRBV4-2 | - | CASSQDHSQGPTGELFF | TGTGCCAGCAGCCAAGATCATAGCCAGGGACCCACCGGGGAGCTGTTTTTT
TRBJ2-2 | once | TRBV7-7 | TRBD2 | CASSLGGLAGRGEELFF | TGTGCTAGCAGCTTAGGCGGTCTAGCGGGAAGAGGGGAGGAGCTGTTTTTT
TRBJ2-5 | - | TRBV9 | - | CASSTPGAGFETQYF | TGTGCCAGCAGCACTCCGGGAGCCGGCTTCGAGACCCAGTACTTC
TRBJ1-5 | few | TRBV4-1 | TRBD1 | CASSQEGGTAIYQPQHF | TGCGCCAGCAGCCAAGAGGGGGGGACAGCCATTTATCAGCCCCAGCATTTT
TRBJ1-5 | - | TRBV6-1 | - | CASSEAPRGGNQPQHF | TGTGCCAGCAGTGAAGCGCCGAGGGGGGGCAATCAGCCCCAGCATTTT
TRBJ2-3 | - | TRBV5-8 | - | CASIYRRGPDTQYF | TGTGCCAGCATTTATAGGAGGGGACCAGATACGCAGTATTTT
TRBJ2-7 | once | TRBV13 | - | CASSLATGPRSYEQYF | TGTGCCAGCAGCTTAGCCACAGGACCGAGATCCTACGAGCAGTACTTC
TRBJ2-7 | once | TRBV28 | - | CASGQRGGGYEQYF | TGTGCCAGCGGCCAGAGGGGAGGCGGCTACGAGCAGTACTTC
TRBJ1-1 | - | TRBV27 | - | CASSLNGGNTEAFF | TGTGCCAGCAGTTTAAATGGGGGGAACACTGAAGCTTTCTTT
TRBJ1-1 | - | TRBV11-2 | - | CASSFSQTRLNTEAFF | TGTGCCAGCAGCTTCTCTCAGACGCGGCTGAACACTGAAGCTTTCTTT
TRBJ1-2 | - | TRBV11-2 | - | CASSPTAGDNYGYTF | TGTGCCAGCAGCCCCACCGCGGGAGACAACTATGGCTACACCTTC
TRBJ1-4 | - | TRBV11-2 | TRBD1 | CASSPRQGGSEKLFF | TGTGCCAGCAGTCCTAGACAGGGAGGGAGCGAAAAACTGTTTTTT
TRBJ2-1 | few | TRBV19 | TRBD2 | CASSILSVQRGYNEQFF | TGTGCCAGTAGTATCTTGAGTGTCCAGCGGGGGTACAATGAGCAGTTCTTC
TRBJ2-5 | - | TRBV5-1 | TRBD1 | CASSFQTGVQETQYF | TGCGCCAGCAGCTTTCAAACAGGGGTCCAAGAGACCCAGTACTTC
TRBJ1-4 | - | TRBV11-2 | - | CASSSLGGGFREKLFF | TGTGCCAGCAGCTCCCTCGGGGGGGGCTTTCGAGAAAAACTGTTTTTT
TRBJ1-6 | medium-sized | TRBV9 | TRBD1 | CASSAGTGANSPLHF | TGTGCCAGCAGCGCCGGGACAGGGGCCAATTCACCCCTCCACTTT
TRBJ1-4 | - | TRBV5-1 | - | CASSLGSGGEKLFF | TGCGCCAGCAGCTTGGGGTCGGGTGGTGAAAAACTGTTTTTT
TRBJ1-6 | - | TRBV19 | - | CASSLDPGNNSPLHF | TGTGCCAGCAGTCTAGACCCAGGGAATAATTCACCCCTCCACTTT
TRBJ1-1 | few | TRBV18 | TRBD1 | CASSPPQGGSTEAFF | TGTGCCAGCTCACCGCCACAGGGGGGGAGCACTGAAGCTTTCTTT
TRBJ2-5 | - | TRBV7-9 | - | CASSLGGVPYQETQYF | TGTGCCAGCAGCTTAGGAGGGGTCCCGTACCAAGAGACCCAGTACTTC
TRBJ1-4 | - | TRBV30 | - | CAWSEEGAGRWHDEKLFF | TGTGCCTGGAGTGAGGAAGGGGCCGGAAGATGGCATGATGAAAAACTGTTTTTT
TRBJ1-2 | - | TRBV6-1 | - | CASSVGGAFNYGYTF | TGTGCCAGCAGTGTAGGTGGGGCTTTCAACTATGGCTACACCTTC
TRBJ1-5 | - | TRBV7-9 | - | CASSLEEGQALNQPQHF | TGTGCCAGCAGCTTAGAAGAAGGCCAGGCCCTCAATCAGCCCCAGCATTTT
TRBJ2-3 | - | TRBV2 | TRBD2 | CASSGGAVDTQYF | TGTGCCAGCAGCGGGGGGGCTGTGGATACGCAGTATTTT
TRBJ1-5 | - | TRBV28 | - | CASSWGEAQYSNQPQHF | TGTGCCAGCAGTTGGGGGGAGGCCCAATATAGCAATCAGCCCCAGCATTTT
TRBJ2-5 | - | TRBV4-1 | TRBD1 | CASSQPDRGDLRKTQYF | TGCGCCAGCAGCCAACCTGACAGGGGGGATCTTAGGAAGACCCAGTACTTC
TRBJ2-3 | - | TRBV29-1 | - | CSVVGGAIDTQYF | TGCAGCGTTGTAGGGGGGGCGATAGATACGCAGTATTTT
TRBJ1-6 | - | TRBV7-2 | - | CASSPLVDNYSPLHF | TGTGCCAGCAGCCCCTTAGTGGATAACTATTCACCCCTCCACTTT